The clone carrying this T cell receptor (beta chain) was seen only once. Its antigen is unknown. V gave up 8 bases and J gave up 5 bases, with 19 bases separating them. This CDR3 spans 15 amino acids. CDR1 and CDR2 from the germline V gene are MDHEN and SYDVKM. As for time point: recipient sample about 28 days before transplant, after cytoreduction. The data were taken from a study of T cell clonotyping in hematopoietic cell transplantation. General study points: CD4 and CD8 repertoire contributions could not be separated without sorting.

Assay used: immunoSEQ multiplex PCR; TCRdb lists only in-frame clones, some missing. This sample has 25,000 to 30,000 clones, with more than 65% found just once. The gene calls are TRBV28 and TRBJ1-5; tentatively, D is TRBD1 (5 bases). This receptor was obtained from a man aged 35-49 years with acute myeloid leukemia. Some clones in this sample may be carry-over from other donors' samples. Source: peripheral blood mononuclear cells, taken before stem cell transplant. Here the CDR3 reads CASSREGNSYQPQHF. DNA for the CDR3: TGTGCCAGCTCTCGAGAGGGGAACTCTTATCAGCCCCAGCATTTT.